This T cell receptor beta chain was profiled in a study of blood T cell repertoires in COVID-19. Overall study context: Samples of COVID-19 (acute and convalescent) were obtained from the United States, Italy and Spain.

In the authors' methods: Cell counts per sample came from amplifying reference gene primers. Libraries were prepared by immunoSEQ multiplex PCR; TCRdb keeps only in-frame clonotypes and omits some of them. For V, J and clone size, that table is used; D and trimming come from the DNA. Of 150,000 to 200,000 clones in the sample, about 81% were seen once. The sequenced material came from peripheral blood. This clonotype originated in a woman in her seventies with acute or convalescent COVID-19.

CDR3 nucleotides: TGTGCCAGCAGAATCGAGCTTGAAGCTTTCTTT. It specifies CASRIELEAFF. The genes are TRBV6-5 and TRBJ1-1; D gene ambiguous. Germline V gene sequence: CDR1 MNHEY, CDR2 SVGAGI. The CDR3 is made up of 11 amino acids. V lost 6 bases and J 7 bases, leaving 9 bases between the germline ends.